A single sample is the source of the 26 T cell receptor beta chains below, sequenced in a study of blood T cell repertoires in COVID-19. Sequencing was performed with immunoSEQ multiplex PCR; in TCRdb, only in-frame clones are kept and a portion is missing. The sample consists of around 200,000 clones, roughly 80% of them appearing once. Specimen: peripheral blood. Every receptor here comes from a woman over 75 with acute or convalescent COVID-19.

The CDR3 protein is CASSLGGSGLAGNPDTQYF. The CDR3 DNA sequence: TGTGCCAGCAGTTTAGGGGGATCGGGGCTAGCGGGAAACCCAGATACGCAGTATTTT. The chain combines TRBV28 with TRBJ2-3, with 9 bases identical to TRBD2. Germline V gene sequence: CDR1 MDHEN, CDR2 SYDVKM. J gave up 4 bases and V 2 bases, and 16 bases lay outside the gene matches. The CDR3 covers 19 residues.

The chain joins TRBV15 to TRBJ1-4, with D possibly being TRBD1 (6 bases). The germline V and J ends were trimmed by 3 bases and 8 bases, with 22 bases remaining between them. The CDR3 covers 17 residues. Per the germline V gene, CDR1 is LNHNV and CDR2 is YYDKDF (reference sequence). The CDR3 DNA is TGTGCCACCAGCAGGGGGGCGGGGGGATGGAGTCAGGAAAAACTGTTTTTT. Translating it yields CATSRGAGGWSQEKLFF. Full variable domain (remainder filled in from reference TRBV15 and TRBJ1-4): DAMVIQNPRYQVTQFGKPVTLSCSQTLNHNVMYWYQQKSSQAPKLLFHYYDKDFNNEADTPDNFQSRRPNTSFCFLDIRSPGLGDTAMYLCATSRGAGGWSQEKLFFGSGTQLSVL.

The chain uses TRBV28 and TRBJ2-5; maybe TRBD1 (6 bases). The CDR3 contains 20 residues. Germline V gene data show CDR1 as MDHEN and CDR2 as SYDVKM. V was cut by 6 bases and J by 0 bases, with 29 bases left in between. The CDR3 loop reads CASSRTQGRGVGRNQETQYF. DNA for the CDR3: TGTGCCAGCAGCCGAACACAGGGACGGGGCGTTGGTCGGAACCAAGAGACCCAGTACTTC.

The chain uses TRBV19 and TRBJ1-5, with D perhaps TRBD1 (6 bases). CDR3 length: 16 residues. Trimming removed 3 bases from V and 3 bases from J, with 15 bases in between. The V gene's germline CDR1 is LNHDA and CDR2 SQIVND (reference sequence). CDR3 in DNA: TGTGCCAGTAGTATGGGGGCCGACAGGTACAATCAGCCCCAGCATTTT. Protein sequence: CASSMGADRYNQPQHF.

This clone was seen only once. This sequence joins TRBV19 and TRBJ1-1, with 7 bases fitting TRBD1. The germline gives CDR1 LNHDA, CDR2 SQIVND (reference sequence). The CDR3 has 17 amino acids. With 5 bases clipped from V and 0 bases from J, the junction kept 12 bases outside the gene matches. The chain's CDR3 is CASSPSQGILMNTEAFF. The CDR3 coding sequence is TGTGCCAGTAGTCCTTCACAGGGGATACTTATGAACACTGAAGCTTTCTTT.

In this sample, this clone turned up once. The chain combines TRBV7-6 with TRBJ1-1; 7 positions agree with TRBD1. With V trimmed by 2 bases and J by 3 bases, 9 bases remained unmatched. CDR3 length: 16 amino acids. CDR1 and CDR2 (germline): SGHVS, FNYEAQ. The CDR3 is CASSLSTGVFDTEAFF. CDR3 nucleotides: TGTGCCAGCAGCTTATCAACAGGGGTTTTTGACACTGAAGCTTTCTTT.

The V gene is TRBV19, the J gene TRBJ2-5; possibly TRBD1 for D (7 bases). This CDR3 is built from 14 residues. The germline gives CDR1 LNHDA, CDR2 SQIVND (reference sequence). V lost 5 bases, J lost 2 bases, and 12 bases lay in between. CDR3: CASSPTGRQETQYF. CDR3 sequence (DNA): TGTGCCAGTAGTCCGACAGGGAGGCAAGAGACCCAGTACTTC.

The CDR3 sequence: CASSVGPAGGDTQYF. CDR3 DNA sequence: TGTGCCAGCAGCGTAGGGCCAGCTGGGGGGGATACGCAGTATTTT. The rearrangement uses TRBV9 and TRBJ2-3; D is perhaps TRBD2 (6 bases). The V end lost 0 bases, the J end lost 6 bases, and 14 bases lay between the germline ends. Germline values: CDR1 SGDLS, CDR2 YYNGEE. The CDR3 has 15 amino acids.

The V gene is TRBV6-5, the J gene TRBJ2-5; 10 nucleotides agree with TRBD1. Germline V CDR1 and CDR2: MNHEY, SVGAGI. The V and J ends lost 2 bases and 3 bases, in that order; junction bases with no gene match: 0. The CDR3 has 14 amino acids. The CDR3 DNA follows: TGTGCCAGCAGTTACGGGACAGGGGAAGAGACCCAGTACTTC. Amino acid sequence: CASSYGTGEETQYF.

The sample holds a few counts of this clone. The chain carries TRBV20-1 and TRBJ2-7, with D tentatively TRBD1 (6 bases). Trimming shortened V by 1 base and J by 6 bases, and 7 bases separated the two germline ends. The CDR3 runs 11 residues. Germline assignment: CDR1 DFQATT and CDR2 SNEGSKA (reference sequence). The CDR3 is CSARGGGEQYF. The CDR3 DNA reads TGCAGTGCTAGAGGAGGGGGCGAGCAGTACTTC.

The V call is TRBV18, the J call TRBJ2-7, with 7 bases identical to TRBD1. CDR1 is KGHSH and CDR2 is LQKENI in the germline V gene. V lost 6 bases to trimming and J lost 6 bases; unmatched junction nucleotides: 8. This CDR3 has 13 residues. The CDR3 DNA reads as TGTGCCAGCTCCCACGGGACAGAACGCGAGCAGTACTTC. Protein product: CASSHGTEREQYF.

In DNA form, the CDR3 reads TGTGCCAGCAGTCCTGCGGGGGCTAAGCCTGATACGCAGTATTTT. Protein product: CASSPAGAKPDTQYF. V is TRBV6-5 and J is TRBJ2-3; maybe TRBD2 (7 bases). CDR1 is MNHEY and CDR2 is SVGAGI in the germline V gene. CDR3 size: 15 residues. The V and J ends lost 5 bases and 6 bases respectively, with 18 bases between them.

The V gene is TRBV3-1 (or the pseudogene TRBV3-2), the J gene TRBJ1-2, with TRBD1 matching over 7 bases. CDR1 and CDR2 from the germline V gene are LGHDT and YNNKEL (reference sequence). The CDR3 runs to 14 residues. Germline trimming cut 4 bases from V and 6 bases from J; bases unmatched to any gene: 8. In DNA form, the CDR3 reads TGTGCCAGCAGCCTTCTACAGGGGCGGAATGGCTACACCTTC. This sequence encodes CASSLLQGRNGYTF.

Only a few counts were recorded for this clone. The gene calls are TRBV19 and TRBJ1-1, with D perhaps matching TRBD1 (5 bases). The V end was cut by 5 bases, the J end by 4 bases, with 11 bases between. The germline gives CDR1 LNHDA, CDR2 SQIVND (reference sequence). There are 13 residues in the CDR3. CDR3 loop: CASSSQGSTEAFF. The CDR3 DNA reads as TGTGCCAGTAGTTCTCAGGGTTCCACTGAAGCTTTCTTT.

The chain recombines TRBV28 with TRBJ2-1, with D possibly being TRBD2 (5 bases). The length of the CDR3 is 11 residues. Trimming took off 6 bases at V and 10 bases at J, with 10 bases between the two ends. CDR1 and CDR2 (germline): MDHEN, SYDVKM. The CDR3 loop reads CASSRTLEQFF. The CDR3 DNA sequence: TGTGCCAGCAGCAGGACTTTGGAGCAGTTCTTC.

The chain links TRBV30 to TRBJ1-2; D is undetermined. The ends were cut back, 0 bases at V and 4 bases at J, with 6 bases in the middle. This CDR3 is 12 amino acids long. Germline V CDR1 and CDR2: GTSNPN, SVGIG (reference sequence). The CDR3 coding sequence is TGTGCCTGGAGTGTACAGAGCTATGGCTACACCTTC. It encodes CAWSVQSYGYTF.

This chain connects TRBV30 to TRBJ1-2, with TRBD1 matching over 9 bases. The V gene's germline CDR1 is GTSNPN and CDR2 SVGIG (reference sequence). The CDR3 is made up of 16 amino acids. With V trimmed by 6 bases and J by 5 bases, 16 bases remained unmatched. CDR3: CACVNRGPPPFYGYTF. The CDR3 DNA is TGTGCCTGTGTCAACAGGGGGCCGCCTCCGTTTTATGGCTACACCTTC.

V gene TRBV25-1 combines with J gene TRBJ2-7; 7 bases are shared with TRBD2. Germline CDR1 MGHDK, CDR2 SYGVNS. The ends lost 6 bases at V and 4 bases at J; junction bases unmatched: 6. CDR3 length: 13 amino acids. The DNA of the CDR3 is TGTGCCAGCAGGGGCGGGGGAACTTACGAGCAGTACTTC. It translates to CASRGGGTYEQYF.

The V call is TRBV14, the J call TRBJ1-2; no firm D call. The CDR3 consists of 14 residues. CDR1 SGHDN and CDR2 FVKESK come from the germline V gene. The V and J ends lost 1 base and 4 bases respectively, with 10 bases between them. CDR3 DNA: TGTGCCAGCAGCCAAGGACCGGGGTTCTATGGCTACACCTTC. This codes for CASSQGPGFYGYTF.

This sequence joins TRBV5-4 and TRBJ1-1; TRBD1 aligns across 7 bases. Trimming took 2 bases from V and 7 from J; bases not matched to a gene: 8. This CDR3 contains 14 residues. The germline CDR1 and CDR2 sequences are SGHNT and YYREEE (reference sequence). The CDR3 spells CASSFDYGTVEAFF. DNA for the CDR3: TGTGCCAGCAGCTTTGACTACGGGACAGTTGAAGCTTTCTTT.

The chain links TRBV27 to TRBJ1-2; 8 positions match TRBD1. After removal of 6 bases from V and 4 bases from J, the junction contained 10 bases not matched to a gene. The germline V gene has CDR1 MNHEY and CDR2 SMNVEV (reference sequence). The CDR3 has 15 amino acids. The CDR3 coding sequence is TGTGCCAGCAGCCCCTCATTCGGGACAGGCTATGGCTACACCTTC. As protein: CASSPSFGTGYGYTF.

CDR3 region: CASNGRSGFNQPQHF. The DNA for the CDR3 is TGTGCCAGCAACGGGCGGTCGGGGTTCAATCAGCCCCAGCATTTT. The genes are TRBV28 and TRBJ1-5; D is ambiguous. The V end lost 7 bases, the J end lost 3 bases, and 16 bases lay between the germline ends. The CDR3 spans 15 residues. Germline V gives CDR1 MDHEN, CDR2 SYDVKM.

This chain joins TRBV29-1 and TRBJ2-3; TRBD1 matches 7 bases. V gave up 8 bases and J gave up 0 bases; unmatched junction bases: 8. Germline loops: CDR1 SQVTM, CDR2 ANQGSEA. The CDR3 extends over 14 amino acids. The CDR3 sequence is CSLRGTVSTDTQYF. CDR3 bases: TGCAGCTTAAGGGGGACAGTCAGCACAGATACGCAGTATTTT.

V gene TRBV6-2 or TRBV6-3 combines with J gene TRBJ1-5, with D possibly being TRBD1 (6 bases). V lost 5 bases and J lost 8, with 19 bases in between. This CDR3 spans 15 amino acids. The germline V gene encodes CDR1 MNHEY and CDR2 SVGEGT. CDR3 bases: TGTGCCAGCAGTGCGCATAGGGGGGGCCTGGAGCCCCAGCATTTT. Protein product: CASSAHRGGLEPQHF.

The V and J genes are TRBV27 and TRBJ2-3; D gene unclear. In germline, CDR1 is MNHEY, CDR2 SMNVEV (reference sequence). Trimming pared 4 bases from V and 10 bases from J, leaving 12 bases between. This CDR3 is 12 amino acids long. CDR3 sequence: CASSSLLGAQYF. CDR3 coding DNA: TGTGCCAGCAGTTCCCTCCTCGGTGCGCAGTATTTT.

This rearrangement joins TRBV15 to TRBJ2-1; D unclear. The CDR3 runs 13 residues. Looked up from germline, CDR1 is LNHNV and CDR2 is YYDKDF (reference sequence). V gave up 1 base and J gave up 7 bases, with 8 bases separating them. This CDR3 reads CATSRGSNNEQFF. In DNA, the CDR3 is TGTGCCACCAGCAGAGGGTCTAATAATGAGCAGTTCTTC.